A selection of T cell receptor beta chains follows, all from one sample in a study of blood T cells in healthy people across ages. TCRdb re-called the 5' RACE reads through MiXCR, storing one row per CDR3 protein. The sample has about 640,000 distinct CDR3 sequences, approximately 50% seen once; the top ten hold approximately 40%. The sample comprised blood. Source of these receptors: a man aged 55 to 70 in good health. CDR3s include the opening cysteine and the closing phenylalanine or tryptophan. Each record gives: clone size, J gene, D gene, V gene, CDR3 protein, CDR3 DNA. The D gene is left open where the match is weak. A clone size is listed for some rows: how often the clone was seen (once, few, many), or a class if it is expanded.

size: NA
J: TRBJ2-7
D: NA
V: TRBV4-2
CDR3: CASSQERDAYEQYF
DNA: TGTGCCAGCAGCCAAGAGCGGGACGCCTACGAGCAGTACTTC

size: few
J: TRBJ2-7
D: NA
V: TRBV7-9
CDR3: CASSLARGEQYF
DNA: TGTGCCAGCAGCTTAGCCAGGGGCGAGCAGTACTTC

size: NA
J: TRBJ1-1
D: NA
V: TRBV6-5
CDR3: CASSYSRYMNTEAFF
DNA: TGTGCCAGCAGTTACTCCCGATACATGAACACTGAAGCTTTCTTT

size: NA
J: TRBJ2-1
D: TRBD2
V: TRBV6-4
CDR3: CASSGTSGVQQFF
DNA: TGTGCCAGCTCCGGGACTAGCGGGGTTCAACAGTTCTTC

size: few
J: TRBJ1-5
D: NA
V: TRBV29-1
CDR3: CSVLGGGGQPQHF
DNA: TGCAGCGTCCTAGGGGGGGGCGGTCAGCCCCAGCATTTT

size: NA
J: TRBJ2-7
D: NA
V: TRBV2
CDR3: CASSAQCEQYF
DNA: TGTGCCAGCAGCGCACAGTGCGAGCAGTACTTC

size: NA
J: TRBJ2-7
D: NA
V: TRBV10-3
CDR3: CAISQGPSYEQYF
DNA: TGTGCCATCAGTCAGGGACCTTCCTACGAGCAGTACTTC

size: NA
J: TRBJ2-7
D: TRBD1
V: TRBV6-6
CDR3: CASSTRQGYEQYF
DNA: TGTGCCAGCAGCACCCGACAGGGTTACGAGCAGTACTTC

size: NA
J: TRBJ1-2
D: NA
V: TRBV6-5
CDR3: CASRPGGGSYGYTF
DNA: TGTGCCAGCAGACCCGGCGGGGGGAGCTATGGCTACACCTTC

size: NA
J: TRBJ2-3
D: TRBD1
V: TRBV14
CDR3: CASSLRDSPAGTQYF
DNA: TGTGCCAGCAGCCTACGGGACAGTCCGGCGGGTACGCAGTATTTT

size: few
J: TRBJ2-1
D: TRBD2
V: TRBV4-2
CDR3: CASSQEDFLAGAQNEQFF
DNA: TGTGCCAGCAGCCAAGAGGATTTTCTAGCGGGGGCTCAGAATGAGCAGTTCTTC

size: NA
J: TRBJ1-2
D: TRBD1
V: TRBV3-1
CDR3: CASSQGDSLYGYIF
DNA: TGTGCCAGCAGCCAAGGGGACAGCCTCTATGGCTACATCTTC

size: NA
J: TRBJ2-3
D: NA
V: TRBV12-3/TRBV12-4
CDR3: CASSCRVAADTQYF
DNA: TGTGCCAGCAGTTGCAGGGTGGCCGCAGATACGCAGTATTTT

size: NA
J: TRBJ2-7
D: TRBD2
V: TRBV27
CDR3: CASSSPSFQRGPGNGEQYF
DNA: TGTGCCAGCAGTTCCCCCTCCTTTCAGCGGGGGCCGGGGAATGGCGAGCAGTACTTC

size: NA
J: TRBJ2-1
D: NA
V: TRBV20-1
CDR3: CSARGRGLYNEQFF
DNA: TGCAGTGCTAGGGGGCGGGGGCTCTACAATGAGCAGTTCTTC

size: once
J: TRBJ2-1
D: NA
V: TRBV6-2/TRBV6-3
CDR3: CASSYRGLYRNEQFF
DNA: TGTGCCAGCAGTTACAGGGGTCTTTATAGGAATGAGCAGTTCTTC

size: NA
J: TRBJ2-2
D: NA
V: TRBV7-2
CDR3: CASSLGTANTGELFF
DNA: TGTGCCAGCAGCTTAGGGACAGCGAACACCGGGGAGTTGTTTTTT

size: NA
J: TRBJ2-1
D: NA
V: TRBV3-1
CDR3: CASSRQISSSYNEQFF
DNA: TGTGCCAGCAGCCGACAAATCTCGAGCTCCTACAATGAGCAGTTCTTC

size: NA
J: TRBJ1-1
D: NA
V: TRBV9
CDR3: CASSSGHRGGTEAFF
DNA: TGTGCCAGCAGCTCGGGACACCGGGGTGGCACTGAAGCTTTCTTT

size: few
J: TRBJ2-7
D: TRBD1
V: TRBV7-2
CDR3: CASSSGQAREQYF
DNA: TGTGCCAGCAGCTCCGGACAGGCTAGGGAGCAGTACTTC

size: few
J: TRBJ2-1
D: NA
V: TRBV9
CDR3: CASSAYPPAIEQFF
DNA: TGTGCCAGCAGCGCCTACCCTCCAGCGATTGAGCAGTTCTTC

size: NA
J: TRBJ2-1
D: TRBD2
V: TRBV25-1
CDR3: CASSQPGGRNEQFF
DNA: TGTGCCAGCAGCCAACCGGGGGGGCGGAATGAGCAGTTCTTC

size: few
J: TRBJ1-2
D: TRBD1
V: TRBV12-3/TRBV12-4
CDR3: CASSHRGGYTF
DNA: TGTGCCAGCAGTCACAGGGGTGGCTACACCTTC

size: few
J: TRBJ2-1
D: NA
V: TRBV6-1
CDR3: CASLFLGLNEQFF
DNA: TGTGCCAGCCTTTTTTTGGGGCTCAATGAGCAGTTCTTC

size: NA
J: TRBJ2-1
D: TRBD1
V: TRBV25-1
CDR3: CASKGAGGPNEQFF
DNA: TGTGCCAGCAAAGGTGCAGGGGGACCCAATGAGCAGTTCTTC

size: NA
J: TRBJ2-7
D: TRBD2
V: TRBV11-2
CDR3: CASSRRGGGSYEQYF
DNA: TGTGCCAGCAGCCGGCGTGGCGGGGGATCCTACGAGCAGTACTTC